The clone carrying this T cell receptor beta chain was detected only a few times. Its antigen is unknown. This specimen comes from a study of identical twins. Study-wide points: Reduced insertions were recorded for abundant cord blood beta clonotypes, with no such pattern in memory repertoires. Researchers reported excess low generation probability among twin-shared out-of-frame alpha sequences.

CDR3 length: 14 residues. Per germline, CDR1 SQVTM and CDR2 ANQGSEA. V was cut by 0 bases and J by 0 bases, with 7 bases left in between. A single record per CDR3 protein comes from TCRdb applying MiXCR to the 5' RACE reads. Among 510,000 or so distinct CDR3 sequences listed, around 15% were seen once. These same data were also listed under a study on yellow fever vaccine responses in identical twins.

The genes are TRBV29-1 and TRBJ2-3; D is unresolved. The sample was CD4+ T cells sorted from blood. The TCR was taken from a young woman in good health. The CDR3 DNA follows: TGCAGCGTTGAAGATGGAATTAGCACAGATACGCAGTATTTT. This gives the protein CSVEDGISTDTQYF.